The 25 T cell receptor beta chains listed next were all sequenced from one sample in a study of blood T cells in healthy people across ages (dated by TCRdb to between 2014 and 2017). Libraries were prepared through 5' RACE. The instrument given in TCRdb is Illumina HiSeq 2500. A second PCR of roughly 6 to 11 cycles was run with a J-beta primer mix and a sample-barcoded 5' primer. The public reads were reprocessed in TCRdb via fastp at Q25 and MiXCR, keeping in-frame beta chains. Every entry covers one CDR3 protein and lists the most common genes and DNA from its rows. This sample gives 550,000 to 650,000 distinct CDR3 sequences in total; 25% to 30% of them show up just once. The ten largest clones capture 15% to 18% of the sample. Sequenced sample: blood. The receptors derive from a woman of 80 years or more in good health.

The V gene is TRBV6-2 or TRBV6-3, the J gene TRBJ2-3; D ambiguous. The CDR3 spans 16 residues. Germline-derived CDR1 and CDR2 are MNHEY and SVGEGT. V was cut by 5 bases and J by 4 bases, with 19 bases left in between. Written as DNA, the CDR3 is TGTGCCAGCAGTCCAGAGAATAACAAAAGGGCAGATACGCAGTATTTT. It specifies CASSPENNKRADTQYF.

The chain carries TRBV7-9 and TRBJ1-3; a possible D gene is TRBD1 (6 bases). With 2 bases removed from V and 3 bases from J, the gap between germline ends came to 11 bases. This CDR3 is built from 15 residues. Germline V CDR1 and CDR2: SEHNR, FQNEAQ (reference sequence). CDR3 sequence reads: CASSLNGGDGNTIYF. CDR3 in DNA: TGTGCCAGCAGCTTAAACGGGGGCGATGGAAACACCATATATTTT.

This clonotype has just a few counts. This sequence joins TRBV2 and TRBJ1-2; possible D gene TRBD1, 6 bases. There are 14 residues in the CDR3. Looked up from germline, CDR1 is SNHLY and CDR2 is FYNNEI. The V and J ends lost 4 bases and 6 bases respectively, with 15 bases between them. The CDR3 bases are TGTGCCAGCAGTGGTAGGGGGGGGGCAAATGGCTACACCTTC. It encodes CASSGRGGANGYTF.

This clonotype was seen repeatedly, ten times or more. CDR3 amino acids: CASSPSGSWGNIQYF. DNA of the CDR3: TGTGCCAGCAGTCCATCGGGGAGTTGGGGAAACATTCAGTACTTC. The chain joins TRBV12-3 or TRBV12-4 to TRBJ2-4; perhaps TRBD2 as D (5 bases). The CDR3 loop spans 15 amino acids. Trimming cost V 5 bases and J 6 bases, with 17 bases left between them.

Many counts were recorded for this clonotype. The V gene is TRBV9, the J gene TRBJ2-1, with TRBD2 matching over 13 bases. The CDR3 is made up of 15 amino acids. Germline V CDR1 and CDR2: SGDLS, YYNGEE. Trimming cost V 2 bases and J 7 bases; bases outside gene matches: 3. CDR3 nucleotides: TGTGCCAGCAGCGTCGGGACTAGCGGGGAAAATGAGCAGTTCTTC. Translation gives CASSVGTSGENEQFF.

Concerning this clonotype: One end of the junction fails to match germline, which may point to a read error. V is TRBV7-6 and J is TRBJ1-1; D is ambiguous. The CDR3 is 15 amino acids. CDR1 and CDR2 from the germline V gene are SGHVS and FNYEAQ. DNA for the CDR3: TGTGCCAGCAGCCCAACGAGAGGCATGAACATTGAAGCTTTCTTT. Its protein product is CASSPTRGMNIEAFF.

The chain carries TRBV20-1 and TRBJ2-1; maybe TRBD2 (7 bases). V was clipped by 8 bases and J by 0 bases, with 17 bases between them. The germline V gene has CDR1 DFQATT and CDR2 SNEGSKA (reference sequence). The CDR3 is 15 residues long. Written as DNA, the CDR3 is TGCAGTACGGAGGGGGGGGCTAGCTCCTACAATGAGCAGTTCTTC. Amino acids: CSTEGGASSYNEQFF.

In this sample, this clonotype turned up many times. The J gene is TRBJ1-2, the V gene TRBV7-2, with D tentatively TRBD1 (5 bases). V was trimmed by 5 bases and J by 4 bases, leaving 11 bases between them. Per the germline V gene, CDR1 is SGHTA and CDR2 is FQGNSA. This CDR3 comprises 13 residues. The CDR3 is CASSPGHGYGYTF. CDR3 DNA: TGTGCCAGCAGCCCCGGACACGGCTATGGCTACACCTTC.

The chain recombines TRBV18 with TRBJ2-3; D gene ambiguous. Trimming stripped 5 bases from V and 4 bases from J, with 13 bases between. This CDR3 is 14 amino acids long. Germline loops: CDR1 KGHSH, CDR2 LQKENI. The chain's CDR3 is CASSEALGADTQYF. The CDR3 DNA is TGTGCCAGCTCAGAGGCCCTGGGCGCAGATACGCAGTATTTT. The full variable domain, with the rest looked up from reference TRBV18 and TRBJ2-3, is NAGVMQNPRHLVRRRGQEARLRCSPMKGHSHVYWYRQLPEEGLKFMVYLQKENIIDESGMPKERFSAEFPKEGPSILRIQQVVRGDSAAYFCASSEALGADTQYFGPGTRLTVL.

This clonotype showed up many times. The rearrangement links TRBV15 to TRBJ2-3; tentatively, D is TRBD1 (6 bases). CDR1 and CDR2 from the germline V gene are LNHNV and YYDKDF (reference sequence). There are 14 residues in the CDR3. The CDR3: CASQGGHSTDTQYF. The CDR3 DNA reads TGTGCTAGCCAAGGGGGACATAGCACAGATACGCAGTATTTT.

The V and J genes are TRBV20-1 and TRBJ1-3; the D gene is possibly TRBD1 (6 bases). CDR1 is DFQATT and CDR2 is SNEGSKA in the germline V gene (reference sequence). This CDR3 has 14 residues. The V end was cut by 1 base, the J end by 2 bases, with 9 bases between. The CDR3, as DNA: TGCAGTGCTAGAGCCAGGACAGCTGGAAACACCATATATTTT. Its protein product is CSARARTAGNTIYF.

This rearrangement joins TRBV6-6 to TRBJ1-4, with D maybe TRBD1 (6 bases). Trimming stripped 5 bases from V and 4 bases from J, with 11 bases between. The CDR3 consists of 14 residues. Germline CDR1 MNHNY, CDR2 SVGAGI (reference sequence). In nucleotides, the CDR3 is TGTGCCAGCAGTCAGACAGGAGATAATGAAAAACTGTTTTTT. As protein: CASSQTGDNEKLFF.

V gene TRBV6-1 combines with J gene TRBJ2-3, with TRBD2 matching 15 bases. CDR3 length: 16 amino acids. V shed 5 bases and J 6 bases; nucleotides not matched to a gene: 6. The germline V gene has CDR1 MNHNS and CDR2 SASEGT. CDR3 loop: CASSWTSGGAADTQYF. For the CDR3, the DNA is TGTGCCAGCAGTTGGACTAGCGGGGGGGCAGCCGATACGCAGTATTTT.

This chain uses TRBV20-1 with TRBJ1-2; the match to TRBD1 covers 9 bases. The CDR3 is 14 amino acids. Germline CDR1 reads DFQATT; CDR2 reads SNEGSKA (reference sequence). With 6 bases clipped from V and 3 bases from J, the junction kept 8 bases outside the gene matches. CDR3 loop: CSAIRTGEDYGYTF. CDR3 sequence (DNA): TGCAGTGCGATCCGGACAGGGGAAGACTATGGCTACACCTTC.

This clonotype was seen ten or more times. The chain recombines TRBV6-2 or TRBV6-3 with TRBJ1-5; TRBD1 matches 8 bases. V gave up 4 bases and J gave up 3 bases; unmatched junction bases: 5. In germline, CDR1 is MNHEY, CDR2 SVGEGT. There are 15 residues in the CDR3. CDR3 sequence: CASSSLQGDNQPQHF. CDR3 nucleotides: TGTGCCAGCAGTTCCTTACAGGGGGACAATCAGCCCCAGCATTTT.

There are many counts of this clonotype. The rearrangement joins TRBV20-1 to TRBJ2-6; TRBD1 might be the D (5 bases). The CDR3 consists of 13 residues. V was clipped by 6 bases and J by 1 base, with 7 bases between them. Germline V CDR1 and CDR2: DFQATT, SNEGSKA (reference sequence). In DNA form, the CDR3 reads TGCAGTGCGGGGCAGTCTGGGGCCAACGTCCTGACTTTC. This sequence encodes CSAGQSGANVLTF.

In its sample, this clonotype was seen many times. The rearrangement links TRBV4-3 to TRBJ1-4; D gene unclear. The germline CDR1 and CDR2 sequences are LGHNA and YSLEER. Trimming took off 0 bases at V and 7 bases at J, with 12 bases between the two ends. The CDR3 has 15 residues. CDR3 in amino acids: CASSQEGSHGEKLFF. In DNA, the CDR3 is TGCGCCAGCAGCCAAGAAGGGTCTCATGGTGAAAAACTGTTTTTT.

This clonotype showed up many times. The chain links TRBV5-4 to TRBJ1-2; weak D call: TRBD1 (6 bases). V gave up 4 bases and J gave up 5 bases, with 12 bases separating them. CDR1 is SGHNT and CDR2 is YYREEE in the germline V gene (reference sequence). The CDR3 is 13 residues long. CDR3 bases: TGTGCCAGCAGCCTTGACAGGATATATGGCTACACCTTC. Its protein product is CASSLDRIYGYTF. The variable domain in full, completed from reference TRBV5-4 and TRBJ1-2, reads ETGVTQSPTHLIKTRGQQVTLRCSSQSGHNTVSWYQQALGQGPQFIFQYYREEENGRGNFPPRFSGLQFPNYSSELNVNALELDDSALYLCASSLDRIYGYTFGSGTRLTVV.

This clonotype has only a few counts. A much more abundant neighbour one base away suggests this may be a read error. V gene TRBV11-2 combines with J gene TRBJ2-5, with D possibly matching TRBD1 (6 bases). V lost 0 bases and J 11 bases, leaving 16 bases between the germline ends. Germline CDR1 and CDR2: SGHAT and FQNNGV. This CDR3 is built from 14 residues. CDR3: CASSLDRKGDEQYF. DNA of the CDR3: TGTGCCAGCAGCTTAGATCGTAAGGGGGATGAGCAGTACTTC.

This clonotype came up many times. CDR3 DNA: TGTGCCAGCAGCTTAGCGGGGGGACTCTCCTACGAGCAGTACTTC. It yields the protein CASSLAGGLSYEQYF. The rearrangement joins TRBV7-9 to TRBJ2-7, with D possibly TRBD2 on 6 matching bases. CDR1 is SEHNR and CDR2 is FQNEAQ in the germline V gene (reference sequence). The V end was cut by 0 bases, the J end by 0 bases, with 9 bases between. The CDR3 loop spans 15 amino acids.

On this clonotype itself: This clone may be a read error of a much larger clone one base away. V gene TRBV20-1 combines with J gene TRBJ1-1, with 9 bases identical to TRBD1. CDR3 length: 14 amino acids. V shed 0 bases, J shed 4 bases, and the junction held 3 bases outside the gene matches. Germline V lookup: CDR1 DFQATT, CDR2 SNEGSKA (reference sequence). The CDR3 loop reads CSARDGQGRTEAFF. The CDR3, as DNA: TGCAGTGCTAGAGATGGACAGGGGCGCACTGAAGCTTTCTTT.

V usage is TRBV7-9 and J usage is TRBJ2-7; D gene uncertain. The CDR3 is made up of 9 amino acids. Germline V gene data show CDR1 as SEHNR and CDR2 as FQNEAQ (reference sequence). Trimming stripped 11 bases from V and 5 bases from J, with 7 bases between. The CDR3 nucleotides are TGTGCCGTTCGGGACGAGCAGTACTTC. As protein: CAVRDEQYF. The full variable domain, in which reference TRBV7-9 and TRBJ2-7 provide the parts outside the CDR3, is DTGVSQNPRHKITKRGQNVTFRCDPISEHNRLYWYRQTLGQGPEFLTYFQNEAQLEKSRLLSDRFSAERPKGSFSTLEIQRTEQGDSAMYLCAVRDEQYFGPGTRLTVT.

This clonotype was seen at least ten times. This chain uses TRBV5-6 with TRBJ2-3; D is unresolved. The CDR3 is made up of 14 amino acids. The germline V and J ends were trimmed by 1 base and 2 bases, with 8 bases remaining between them. Germline CDR1 and CDR2: SGHDT and YYEEEE. The CDR3 DNA is TGTGCCAGCAGCTTGTTTCAGAACACAGATACGCAGTATTTT. Its protein is CASSLFQNTDTQYF.

J is TRBJ1-4 and V is TRBV6-1; 7 bases are shared with TRBD1. The CDR3 extends over 11 amino acids. Germline-derived CDR1 and CDR2 are MNHNS and SASEGT. The V gene end was trimmed by 10 bases and the J gene end by 13 bases; junction bases not matched to a gene: 9. The CDR3 DNA sequence: TGTGCCACCGTAGTGGGGACAGCACTGTTTTTT. Protein product: CATVVGTALFF.

V is TRBV15 and J is TRBJ2-3; D is ambiguous. The CDR3 has 14 residues. V lost 1 base and J 5 bases, leaving 10 bases between the germline ends. Germline values: CDR1 LNHNV, CDR2 YYDKDF (reference sequence). The CDR3 DNA follows: TGTGCCACCAGCAGAGCCAGTAGGGTAGATACGCAGTATTTT. Protein: CATSRASRVDTQYF.